This T cell receptor beta chain was sequenced for a study of cytomegalovirus exposure and HLA in healthy donors. Notes on the study in general: Earlier analysis looked at TCR beta V segments, and most were productive about 87% or about 30% of the time.

It was with 60 Vbeta and 13 Jbeta primers that the PCR ran. Clones were read by immunoSEQ multiplex PCR, and TCRdb kept only the in-frame ones, dropping some. The sample has under 150,000 clones, 82% seen once. With respect to this clone: What it binds is not known.

CDR3 size: 12 residues. V shed 11 bases, J shed 3 bases, and the junction held 5 bases outside the gene matches. Germline CDR1 and CDR2: WNHNN and SYGVQD (reference sequence). Input material: PBMCs. The chain combines TRBV10-1 with TRBJ2-7; 9 positions agree with TRBD1. The clonotype originates from a male donor in good health and CMV-seronegative. CDR3 DNA: TGCGCCGAGCCGGGACAGGGCTACGAGCAGTACTTC. This encodes CAEPGQGYEQYF.